A selection of T cell receptor beta chains follows, all from one sample in a study of regulatory T cells in long-lasting Graves disease. TCRdb analysed the multiplex PCR reads with MiXCR anew, one entry per CDR3 protein. The table lists over 500,000 distinct CDR3 sequences, less than 20% of them singletons. This sample also belongs to another study, concerning T cells in Graves' hyperthyroidism and ophthalmopathy.

The material was peripheral blood mononuclear cells (PBMCs), obtained at new diagnosis, from a patient treated with antithyroid drugs. These receptors were obtained from a woman aged 25-40 years with Graves disease. Both conserved end residues are part of each CDR3. D genes are given only for firm matches. Expanded clones are given a class, and other clones once, few, many or no size at all.

D	size	J	V	CDR3	DNA
NA	many	TRBJ1-5	TRBV6-2/TRBV6-3	CASRSGLFNQPQHF	TGTGCCAGCAGATCCGGGCTATTCAATCAGCCCCAGCATTTT
TRBD1	few	TRBJ2-7	TRBV18	CASATGNEQYF	TGTGCCAGCGCGACAGGGAACGAGCAGTACTTC
TRBD1	NA	TRBJ1-5	TRBV24-1	CATSERTGGNQPQHF	TGTGCCACCAGTGAACGGACAGGGGGCAATCAGCCCCAGCATTTT
NA	few	TRBJ2-7	TRBV24-1	CATSDRGTYEQYF	TGTGCCACCAGTGATAGGGGGACCTACGAGCAGTACTTC
TRBD1	many	TRBJ2-2	TRBV12-3/TRBV12-4	CASSLAGQGSNTGELFF	TGTGCCAGCAGTTTGGCAGGACAGGGAAGTAACACCGGGGAGCTGTTTTTT
NA	NA	TRBJ1-1	TRBV19	CASRAGGNTEAFF	TGTGCCAGCCGGGCGGGGGGGAACACTGAAGCTTTCTTT
NA	many	TRBJ1-3	TRBV7-2	CASSPVYTIYF	TGTGCCAGCAGCCCCGTGTACACCATATATTTT
NA	few	TRBJ1-4	TRBV6-2/TRBV6-3	CASSSPATNEKLFF	TGTGCCAGCAGTAGCCCAGCAACTAATGAAAAACTGTTTTTT
NA	NA	TRBJ2-7	TRBV7-7	CASRTVRGGYEQYF	TGTGCTAGCAGGACCGTACGCGGTGGCTACGAGCAGTACTTC
TRBD2	many	TRBJ2-7	TRBV20-1	CSARVAGVDEQYF	TGCAGTGCTAGAGTAGCGGGAGTGGACGAGCAGTACTTC